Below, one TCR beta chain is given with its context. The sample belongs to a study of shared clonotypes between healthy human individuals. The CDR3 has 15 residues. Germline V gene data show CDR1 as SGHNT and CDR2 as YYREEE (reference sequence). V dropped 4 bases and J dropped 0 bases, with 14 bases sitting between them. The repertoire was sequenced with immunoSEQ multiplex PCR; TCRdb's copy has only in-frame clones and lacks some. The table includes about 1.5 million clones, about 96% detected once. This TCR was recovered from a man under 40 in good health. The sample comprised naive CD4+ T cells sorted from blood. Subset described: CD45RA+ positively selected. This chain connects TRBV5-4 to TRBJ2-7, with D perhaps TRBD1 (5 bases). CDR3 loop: CASSHGQPSSYEQYF. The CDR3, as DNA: TGTGCCAGCAGCCATGGACAACCTAGCTCCTACGAGCAGTACTTC.